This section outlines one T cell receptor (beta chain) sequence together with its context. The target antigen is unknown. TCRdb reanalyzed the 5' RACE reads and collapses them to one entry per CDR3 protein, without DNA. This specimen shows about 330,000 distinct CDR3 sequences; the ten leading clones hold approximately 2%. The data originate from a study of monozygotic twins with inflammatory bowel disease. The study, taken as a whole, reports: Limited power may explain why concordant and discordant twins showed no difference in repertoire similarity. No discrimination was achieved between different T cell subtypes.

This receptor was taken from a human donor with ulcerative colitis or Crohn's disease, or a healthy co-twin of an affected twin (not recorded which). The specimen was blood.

The CDR3 sequence is CSAEPGASYLGEAFF. The V call is TRBV20-1, the J call TRBJ1-1; TCRdb names TRBD1, which stays unverified in the absence of DNA. This CDR3 region has 15 residues. Germline assignment: CDR1 DFQATT and CDR2 SNEGSKA (reference sequence).